This T cell receptor (beta chain) was captured by sequencing in a study of T cells in Graves' hyperthyroidism and ophthalmopathy. Study-wide context: Initial diagnosis, before any treatment, was when peripheral blood was collected.

Clinical symptoms, serum thyroxine and TRAb, thyroid ultrasound and orbital computed tomography together formed the diagnostic basis. Authors of the study amplified TCR beta CDR3 regions from RNA transcripts. Using the HTBI primer set, a first-round RT-PCR was run on the TCR CDR3. TCRdb used MiXCR to reprocess the multiplex PCR reads, holding one entry per CDR3 protein. Found here are 350,000 to 400,000 distinct CDR3 sequences, 15% of them singletons; the top ten hold about 33%. Germline trimming cut 1 base from V and 1 base from J; bases unmatched to any gene: 8. Germline lookup yields CDR1 MDHEN and CDR2 SYDVKM. The CDR3 covers 17 residues. This clonotype was seen at least ten times.

This chain links TRBV28 with TRBJ2-5; 8 bases align to TRBD1. The sequence derives from a woman aged 30 to 39 with Graves' hyperthyroidism. The sequenced sample was blood. CDR3 residues: CASSLFQGASSQETQYF. The CDR3 DNA reads TGTGCCAGCAGTTTATTTCAGGGGGCGAGCTCCCAAGAGACCCAGTACTTC.